The T cell receptor beta chain under discussion was sequenced for a study of blood T cell repertoires in COVID-19. Background on the study: Researchers got acute and convalescent COVID-19 samples from the United States, Italy and Spain. The cDNA or gDNA used as material had been derived from T cells, B-cell-depleted T cells, or PBMCs.

Authors' processing steps: Reference gene primers were amplified, and this amplification served to estimate nucleated cell counts. Sequencing was performed with immunoSEQ multiplex PCR; in TCRdb, only in-frame clones are kept and a portion is missing. V and J calls and clone size are as listed in that table; D and trimming were resolved from the DNA. The table shows around 27,000 clones, with about 90% occurring only once. V lost 4 bases, J lost 0 bases, and 7 bases lay in between. This CDR3 region has 14 residues. Germline CDR1 reads WNHNN; CDR2 reads SYGVQD (reference sequence). V and J are TRBV10-1 and TRBJ1-3; D gene ambiguous. Material: peripheral blood. This TCR came from a human donor in a cohort sampled during active COVID-19. The CDR3 region has the DNA TGCGCCAGCAGTGTTGGAGACTCTGGAAACACCATATATTTT. Translating it yields CASSVGDSGNTIYF.